This T cell receptor (beta chain) was sequenced in a study of cytomegalovirus exposure and HLA in healthy donors. Background on the study: One earlier analysis, a look at roughly 180 million T cells, found around 110 million unique TCR beta sequences.

Germline V gene data show CDR1 as MDHEN and CDR2 as SYDVKM. The CDR3 is 13 amino acids. This PCR relied on a set of 60 Vbeta primers and 13 Jbeta primers. Assay: immunoSEQ multiplex PCR; the TCRdb copy retains only in-frame clones and omits some. The data hold 190,000 or so clones, with 82% observed a single time. With regard to this clone: Its target is not known.

Study-wide results and caveats: Sequencing had likely introduced a cluster of highly shared sequence variants as an artifact. Further analysis was carried out later, and it showed several of the most significant clusters appearing linked to common viral pathogens. TCR beta sequences reportedly predicted most subjects' HLA-A and HLA-B alleles accurately.

Input material: PBMCs. The chain carries TRBV28 and TRBJ2-5, with 7 bases lining up with TRBD1. The end of the DNA fits TRBJ2-7 better, so the J call may be wrong. This sequence originates from a woman aged 45-60 years in good health and CMV-seropositive. CDR3 DNA: TGTGCCAGCAAACCGACAGGGCCCTACGAGCAGTACTTC. Amino acid sequence: CASKPTGPYEQYF.